The sequence of this T cell receptor (beta chain) was determined in a study of blood T cell repertoires in COVID-19. Study in general: Sources were T cells, B-cell-depleted T cells, or PBMCs; the material itself was cDNA or gDNA.

Germline lookup yields CDR1 LGHDT and CDR2 YNNKEL (reference sequence). Trimming shortened V by 2 bases and J by 6 bases, and 10 bases separated the two germline ends. The CDR3 loop spans 13 amino acids. The repertoire was sequenced with immunoSEQ multiplex PCR; TCRdb's copy has only in-frame clones and lacks some. The profile shows around 360,000 clones, roughly 87% of them singletons. Sequenced input: PBMCs or T cells enriched from blood (not recorded which). The V call is TRBV3-1 (or the pseudogene TRBV3-2), the J call TRBJ1-1, with D possibly TRBD1 on 5 matching bases. The sequence was obtained from a woman in her thirties who had recovered from COVID-19. The CDR3 coding sequence is TGTGCCAGCAGCCAAAGCGGGGGGGCTGAAGCTTTCTTT. It specifies CASSQSGGAEAFF.